This T cell receptor beta chain was sequenced for a study of blood T cell repertoires in COVID-19. Here immunoSEQ multiplex PCR was the method, and the copy in TCRdb shows in-frame clones only, minus some. The table shows about 230,000 clones, with approximately 85% occurring only once. Germline-derived CDR1 and CDR2 are DFQATT and SNEGSKA (reference sequence). V dropped 6 bases and J dropped 3 bases, with 9 bases sitting between them. The CDR3 runs to 11 residues. The gene calls are TRBV20-1 and TRBJ2-7; maybe TRBD2 (5 bases). The TCR comes from a man aged 45-65 years with COVID-19, enrolled during active disease. The source material was peripheral blood. CDR3 nucleotide sequence: TGCAGTGCCATCGGGGACTACGAGCAGTACTTC. Translation gives CSAIGDYEQYF.